Below are 6 T cell receptor beta chains sequenced from a single sample in a study of blood T cells in healthy people across ages. Together with a sample-barcoded 5' primer, a J-beta primer mix was included in a second PCR lasting about 6 to 11 cycles. TCRdb reanalysed the 5' RACE reads using MiXCR and keeps one entry per CDR3 protein. The table records 980,000 or so distinct CDR3 sequences, around 48% of them present only once. Sequencing was done on a sample of blood. These receptors came from a man younger than 45 in good health.

The chain recombines TRBV12-3 or TRBV12-4 with TRBJ2-1, with a possible D match to TRBD1 (5 bases). This CDR3 comprises 15 residues. Between the trimmed V and J ends, which lost 6 bases and 3 bases, there was a span of 15 bases. As DNA, the CDR3 is TGTGCCAGCAGACACGACAGAAATTTCTACAATGAGCAGTTCTTC. Translating gives CASRHDRNFYNEQFF.

This clonotype occurred a few times. This chain connects TRBV4-3 to TRBJ2-3; D possibly corresponds to TRBD2 (6 bases). Germline V lookup: CDR1 LGHNA, CDR2 YSLEER. Trimming shortened V by 1 base and J by 6 bases, and 14 bases separated the two germline ends. The CDR3 has 15 residues. CDR3 loop: CASSQGYGGSDTQYF. CDR3 sequence (DNA): TGCGCCAGCAGCCAAGGCTACGGGGGTTCGGATACGCAGTATTTT.

The V and J genes are TRBV4-1 and TRBJ1-1; 8 nucleotides line up with TRBD1. J lost 5 bases, V lost 4 bases, and 6 bases had no gene match. This CDR3 spans 14 amino acids. Looked up from germline, CDR1 is MGHRA and CDR2 is YSYEKL. CDR3 nucleotides: TGCGCCAGCAGCCCGACAGGGGTAGAAACTGAAGCTTTCTTT. This translates into CASSPTGVETEAFF.

This clonotype was recorded a few times. J is TRBJ2-5 and V is TRBV5-1, with 8 nucleotides matching TRBD1. Germline CDR1 is SGHRS and CDR2 is YFSETQ. Trimming took 3 bases from V and 4 from J; bases not matched to a gene: 5. The CDR3 is 14 amino acids. The chain's CDR3 is CASSSTGAGETQYF. CDR3 in DNA: TGCGCCAGCAGCTCGACAGGGGCTGGAGAGACCCAGTACTTC. Drawing the rest from reference TRBV5-1 and TRBJ2-5, the complete variable domain is KAGVTQTPRYLIKTRGQQVTLSCSPISGHRSVSWYQQTPGQGLQFLFEYFSETQRNKGNFPGRFSGRQFSNSRSEMNVSTLELGDSALYLCASSSTGAGETQYFGPGTRLLVL.

The CDR3, as DNA: TGTGCCAGCAGCTTCGATTTGCGACAGGGGGCGCCCACTGAAGCTTTCTTT. Amino acid sequence: CASSFDLRQGAPTEAFF. The chain employs TRBV5-4 and TRBJ1-1, with 10 positions matching TRBD1. This CDR3 has 17 amino acids. Trimming took 2 bases from V and 4 from J; bases not matched to a gene: 11. Germline V gives CDR1 SGHNT, CDR2 YYREEE (reference sequence).

This clonotype was seen more than once but under ten times. This rearrangement joins TRBV9 to TRBJ2-1; D gene uncertain. This CDR3 region has 14 residues. V dropped 0 bases and J dropped 5 bases, with 9 bases sitting between them. Germline V gene sequence: CDR1 SGDLS, CDR2 YYNGEE. The CDR3 region is CASSVVGLDNEQFF. Written as DNA, the CDR3 is TGTGCCAGCAGCGTAGTGGGGTTGGACAATGAGCAGTTCTTC.